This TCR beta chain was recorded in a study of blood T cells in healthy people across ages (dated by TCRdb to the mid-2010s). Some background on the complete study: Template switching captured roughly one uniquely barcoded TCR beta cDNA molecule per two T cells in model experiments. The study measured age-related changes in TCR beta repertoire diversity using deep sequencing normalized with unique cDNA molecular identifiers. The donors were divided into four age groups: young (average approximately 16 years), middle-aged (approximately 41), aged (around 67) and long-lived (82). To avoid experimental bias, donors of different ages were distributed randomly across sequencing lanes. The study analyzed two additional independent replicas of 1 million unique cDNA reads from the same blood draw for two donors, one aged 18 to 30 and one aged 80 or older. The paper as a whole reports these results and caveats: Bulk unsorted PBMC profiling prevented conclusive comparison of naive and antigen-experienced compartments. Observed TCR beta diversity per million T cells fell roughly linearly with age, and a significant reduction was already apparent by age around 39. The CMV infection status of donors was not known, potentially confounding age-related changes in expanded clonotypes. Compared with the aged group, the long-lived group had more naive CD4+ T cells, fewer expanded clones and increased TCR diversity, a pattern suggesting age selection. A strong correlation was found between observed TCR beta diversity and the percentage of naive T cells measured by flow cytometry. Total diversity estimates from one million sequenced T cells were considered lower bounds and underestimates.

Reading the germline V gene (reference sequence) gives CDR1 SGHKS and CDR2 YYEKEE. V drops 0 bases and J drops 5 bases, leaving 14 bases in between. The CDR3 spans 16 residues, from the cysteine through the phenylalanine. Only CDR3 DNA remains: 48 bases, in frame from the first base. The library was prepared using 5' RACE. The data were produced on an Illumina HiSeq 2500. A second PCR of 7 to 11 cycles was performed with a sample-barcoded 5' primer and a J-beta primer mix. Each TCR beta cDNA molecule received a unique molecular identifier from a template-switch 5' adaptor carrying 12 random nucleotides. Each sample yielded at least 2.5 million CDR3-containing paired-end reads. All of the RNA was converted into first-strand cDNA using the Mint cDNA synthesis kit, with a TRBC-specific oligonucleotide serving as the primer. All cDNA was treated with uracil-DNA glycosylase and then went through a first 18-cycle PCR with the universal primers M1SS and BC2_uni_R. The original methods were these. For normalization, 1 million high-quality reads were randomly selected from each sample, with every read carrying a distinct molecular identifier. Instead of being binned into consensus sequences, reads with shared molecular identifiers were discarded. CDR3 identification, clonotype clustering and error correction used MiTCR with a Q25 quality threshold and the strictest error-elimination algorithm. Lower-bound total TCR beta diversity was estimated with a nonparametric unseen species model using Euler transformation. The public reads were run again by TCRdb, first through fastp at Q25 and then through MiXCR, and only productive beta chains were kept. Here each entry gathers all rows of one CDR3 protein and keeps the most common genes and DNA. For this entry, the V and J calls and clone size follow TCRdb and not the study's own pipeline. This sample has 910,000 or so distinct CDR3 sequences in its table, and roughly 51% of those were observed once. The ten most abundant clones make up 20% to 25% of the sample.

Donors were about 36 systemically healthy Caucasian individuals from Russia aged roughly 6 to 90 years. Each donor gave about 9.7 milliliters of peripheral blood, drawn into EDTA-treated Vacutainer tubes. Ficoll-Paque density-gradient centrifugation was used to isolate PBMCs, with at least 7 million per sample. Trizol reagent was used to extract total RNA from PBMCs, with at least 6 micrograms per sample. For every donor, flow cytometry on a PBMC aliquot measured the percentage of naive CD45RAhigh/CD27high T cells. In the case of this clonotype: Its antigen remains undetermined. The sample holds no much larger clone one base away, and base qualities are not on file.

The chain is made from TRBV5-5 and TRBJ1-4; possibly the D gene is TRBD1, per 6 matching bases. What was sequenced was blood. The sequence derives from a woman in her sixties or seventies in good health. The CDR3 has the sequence CASSLGDTTGNEKLFF. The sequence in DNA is TGTGCCAGCAGCTTGGGGGACACTACAGGAAATGAAAAACTGTTTTTT.